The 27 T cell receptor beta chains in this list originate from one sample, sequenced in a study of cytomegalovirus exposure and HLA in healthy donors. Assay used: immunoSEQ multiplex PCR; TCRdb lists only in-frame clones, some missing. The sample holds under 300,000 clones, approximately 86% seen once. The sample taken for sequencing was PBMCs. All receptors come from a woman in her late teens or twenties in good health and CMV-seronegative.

DNA of the CDR3: TGTGCCAGCAGCTTACCGGGACAGGTGCCTGAGGAGTACTTC. This encodes CASSLPGQVPEEYF. V usage is TRBV7-8 and J usage is TRBJ2-7; 8 nucleotides agree with TRBD1. V shed 2 bases, J shed 11 bases, and the junction held 11 bases outside the gene matches. The germline V gene encodes CDR1 SGHVS and CDR2 FQNEAQ. The CDR3 is made up of 14 amino acids. Drawing the rest from reference TRBV7-8 and TRBJ2-7, the complete variable domain is GAGVSQSPRYKVAKRGQDVALRCDPISGHVSLFWYQQALGQGPEFLTYFQNEAQLDKSGLPSDRFFAERPEGSVSTLKIQRTQQEDSAVYLCASSLPGQVPEEYFGPGTRLTVT.

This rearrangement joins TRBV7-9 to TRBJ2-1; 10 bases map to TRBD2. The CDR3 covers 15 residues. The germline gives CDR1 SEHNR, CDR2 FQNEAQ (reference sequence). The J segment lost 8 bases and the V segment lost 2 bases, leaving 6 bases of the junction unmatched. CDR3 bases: TGTGCCAGCAGCTTAACGCTAGCGGGAGTCGATGAGCAGTTCTTC. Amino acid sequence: CASSLTLAGVDEQFF.

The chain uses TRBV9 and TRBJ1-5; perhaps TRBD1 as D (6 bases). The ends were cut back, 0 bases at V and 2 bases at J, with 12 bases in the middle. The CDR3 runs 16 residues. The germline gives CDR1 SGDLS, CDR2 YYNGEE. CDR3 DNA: TGTGCCAGCAGCGTAGACTCAGGGGCCGGCAATCAGCCCCAGCATTTT. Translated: CASSVDSGAGNQPQHF. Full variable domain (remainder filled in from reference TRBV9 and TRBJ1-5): DSGVTQTPKHLITATGQRVTLRCSPRSGDLSVYWYQQSLDQGLQFLIQYYNGEERAKGNILERFSAQQFPDLHSELNLSSLELGDSALYFCASSVDSGAGNQPQHFGDGTRLSIL.

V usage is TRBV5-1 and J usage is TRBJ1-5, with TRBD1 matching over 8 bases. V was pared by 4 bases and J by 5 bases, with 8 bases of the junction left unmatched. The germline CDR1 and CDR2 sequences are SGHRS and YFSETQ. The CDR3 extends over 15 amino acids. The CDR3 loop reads CASSGGTGRDQPQHF. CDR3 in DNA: TGCGCCAGCAGCGGCGGGACAGGAAGAGATCAGCCCCAGCATTTT.

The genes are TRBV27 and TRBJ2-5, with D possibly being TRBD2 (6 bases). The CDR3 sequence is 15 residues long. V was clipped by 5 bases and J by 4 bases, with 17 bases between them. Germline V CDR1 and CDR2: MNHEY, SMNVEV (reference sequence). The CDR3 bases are TGTGCCAGCAGTCCTTACAAAATGGGAGGAGAGACCCAGTACTTC. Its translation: CASSPYKMGGETQYF.

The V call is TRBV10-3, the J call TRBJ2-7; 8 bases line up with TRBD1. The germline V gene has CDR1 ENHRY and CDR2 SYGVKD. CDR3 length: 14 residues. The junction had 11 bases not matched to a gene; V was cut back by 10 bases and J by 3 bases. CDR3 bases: TGTGCCACCTTAGACTCCACAGGGGGCTACGAGCAGTACTTC. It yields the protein CATLDSTGGYEQYF.

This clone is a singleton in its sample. The CDR3 DNA follows: TGTGCCAGCAGCCCGAGGACAGGGGGCCTCTATGGCTACACCTTC. Translation gives CASSPRTGGLYGYTF. The chain links TRBV6-5 to TRBJ1-2; TRBD1 aligns across 11 bases. With V trimmed by 6 bases and J by 4 bases, 7 bases remained unmatched. CDR3 length: 15 residues. Germline CDR1 is MNHEY and CDR2 is SVGAGI.

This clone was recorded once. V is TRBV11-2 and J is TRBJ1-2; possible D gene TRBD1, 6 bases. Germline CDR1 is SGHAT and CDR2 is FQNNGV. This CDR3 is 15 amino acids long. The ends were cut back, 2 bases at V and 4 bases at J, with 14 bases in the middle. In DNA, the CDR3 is TGTGCCAGCAGCTTACGGGGGGCGCGGGGCTATGGCTACACCTTC. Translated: CASSLRGARGYGYTF.

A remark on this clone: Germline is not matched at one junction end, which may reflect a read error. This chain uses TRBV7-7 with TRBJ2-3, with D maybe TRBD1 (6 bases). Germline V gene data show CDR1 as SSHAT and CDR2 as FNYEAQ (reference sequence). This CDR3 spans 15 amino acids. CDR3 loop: CASSLDRTGADTQYF. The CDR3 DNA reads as TGTGCTAGCAGCTTAGACAGGACCGGCGCAGATACGCAGTATTTT.

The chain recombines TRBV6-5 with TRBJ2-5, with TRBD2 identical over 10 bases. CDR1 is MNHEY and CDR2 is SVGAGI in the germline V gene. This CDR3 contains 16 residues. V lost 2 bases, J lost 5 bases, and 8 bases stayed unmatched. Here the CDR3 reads CASSYTASGSLETQYF. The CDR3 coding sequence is TGTGCCAGCAGTTACACGGCTAGCGGGAGTTTGGAGACCCAGTACTTC.

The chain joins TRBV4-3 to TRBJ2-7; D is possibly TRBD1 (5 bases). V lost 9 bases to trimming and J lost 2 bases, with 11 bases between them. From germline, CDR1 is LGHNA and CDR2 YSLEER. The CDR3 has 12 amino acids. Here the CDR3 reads CARATATYEQYF. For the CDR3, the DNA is TGCGCCAGGGCGACAGCTACCTACGAGCAGTACTTC.

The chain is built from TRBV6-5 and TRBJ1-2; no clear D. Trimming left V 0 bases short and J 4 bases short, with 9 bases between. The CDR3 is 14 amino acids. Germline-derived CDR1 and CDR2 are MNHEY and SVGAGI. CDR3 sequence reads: CASSYSRTSYGYTF. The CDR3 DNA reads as TGTGCCAGCAGTTACTCCCGTACTAGCTATGGCTACACCTTC.

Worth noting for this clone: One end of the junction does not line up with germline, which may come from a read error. CDR3 DNA: TGTGCTAGCAGCCGGGACAGGGATGGCGAGCAGTACTTC. This encodes CASSRDRDGEQYF. The chain joins TRBV7-7 to TRBJ2-7, with 9 bases matching TRBD1. Germline assignment: CDR1 SSHAT and CDR2 FNYEAQ (reference sequence). The CDR3 is made up of 13 amino acids.

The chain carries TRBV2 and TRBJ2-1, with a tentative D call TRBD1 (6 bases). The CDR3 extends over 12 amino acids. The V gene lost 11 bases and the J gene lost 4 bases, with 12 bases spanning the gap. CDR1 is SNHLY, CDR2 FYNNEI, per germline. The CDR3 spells CAGGDNYNEQFF. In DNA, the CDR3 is TGTGCCGGGGGCGACAATTACAATGAGCAGTTCTTC.

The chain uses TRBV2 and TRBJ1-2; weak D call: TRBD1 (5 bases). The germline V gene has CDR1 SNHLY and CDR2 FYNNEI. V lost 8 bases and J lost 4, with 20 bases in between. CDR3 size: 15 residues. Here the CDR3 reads CASHELLGGGYGYTF. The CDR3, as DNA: TGTGCCAGCCATGAGTTACTTGGGGGGGGCTATGGCTACACCTTC.

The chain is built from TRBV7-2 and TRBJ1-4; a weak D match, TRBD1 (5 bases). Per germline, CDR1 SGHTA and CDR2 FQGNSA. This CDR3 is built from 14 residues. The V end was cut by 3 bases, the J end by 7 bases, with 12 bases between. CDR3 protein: CASSFQGKGEKLFF. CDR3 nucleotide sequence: TGTGCCAGCAGCTTTCAGGGAAAGGGTGAAAAACTGTTTTTT.

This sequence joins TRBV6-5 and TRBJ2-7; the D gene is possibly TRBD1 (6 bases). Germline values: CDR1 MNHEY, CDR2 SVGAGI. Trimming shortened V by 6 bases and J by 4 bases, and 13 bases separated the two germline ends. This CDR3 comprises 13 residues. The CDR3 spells CASRDRTPYEQYF. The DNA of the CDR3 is TGTGCCAGCAGAGACAGGACTCCTTACGAGCAGTACTTC.

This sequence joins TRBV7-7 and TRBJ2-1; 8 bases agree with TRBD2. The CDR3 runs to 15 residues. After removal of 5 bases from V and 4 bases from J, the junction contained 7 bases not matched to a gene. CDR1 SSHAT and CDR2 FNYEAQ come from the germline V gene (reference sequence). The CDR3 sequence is CASSAGVAGYNEQFF. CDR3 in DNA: TGTGCCAGCAGCGCCGGAGTAGCGGGGTACAATGAGCAGTTCTTC.

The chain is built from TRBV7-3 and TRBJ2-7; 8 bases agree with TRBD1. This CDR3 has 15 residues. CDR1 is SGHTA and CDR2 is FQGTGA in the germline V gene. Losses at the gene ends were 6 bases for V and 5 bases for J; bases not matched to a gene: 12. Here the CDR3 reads CASSLRRTGRNEQYF. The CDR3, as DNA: TGTGCCAGCAGTCTCCGGCGGACAGGGCGAAACGAGCAGTACTTC.

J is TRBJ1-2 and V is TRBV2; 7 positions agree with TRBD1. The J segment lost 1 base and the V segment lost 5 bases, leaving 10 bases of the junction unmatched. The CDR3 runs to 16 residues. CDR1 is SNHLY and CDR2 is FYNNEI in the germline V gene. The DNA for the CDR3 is TGTGCCAGCAGTTCTAATCCGGACAGGATTAACTATGGCTACACCTTC. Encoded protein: CASSSNPDRINYGYTF.

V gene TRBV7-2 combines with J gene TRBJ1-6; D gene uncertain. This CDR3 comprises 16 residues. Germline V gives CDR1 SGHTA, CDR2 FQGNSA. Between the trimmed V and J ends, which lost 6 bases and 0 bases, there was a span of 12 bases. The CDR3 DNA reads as TGTGCCAGCAGTTCCCGAGAGAGCTCCTATAATTCACCCCTCCACTTT. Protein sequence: CASSSRESSYNSPLHF.

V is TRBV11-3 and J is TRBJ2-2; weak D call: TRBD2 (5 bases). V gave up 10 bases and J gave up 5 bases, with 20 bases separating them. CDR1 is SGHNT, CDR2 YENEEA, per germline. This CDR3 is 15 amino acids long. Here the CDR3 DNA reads TGTGCCATCAAAAAAGGAGGTAGTGGGACCGGGGAGCTGTTTTTT. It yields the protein CAIKKGGSGTGELFF.

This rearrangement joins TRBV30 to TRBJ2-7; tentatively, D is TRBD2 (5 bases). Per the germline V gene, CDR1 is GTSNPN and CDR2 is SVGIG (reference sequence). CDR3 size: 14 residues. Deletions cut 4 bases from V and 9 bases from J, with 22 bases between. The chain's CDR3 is CAWIEKEVVGGQYF. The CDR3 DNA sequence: TGTGCCTGGATTGAGAAGGAGGTGGTAGGAGGGCAGTACTTC.

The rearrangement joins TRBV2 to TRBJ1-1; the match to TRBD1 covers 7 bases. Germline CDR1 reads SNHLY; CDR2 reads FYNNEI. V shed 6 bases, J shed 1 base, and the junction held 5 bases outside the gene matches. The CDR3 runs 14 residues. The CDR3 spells CASRTGLWNTEAFF. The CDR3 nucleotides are TGTGCCAGCAGGACAGGGTTGTGGAACACTGAAGCTTTCTTT.

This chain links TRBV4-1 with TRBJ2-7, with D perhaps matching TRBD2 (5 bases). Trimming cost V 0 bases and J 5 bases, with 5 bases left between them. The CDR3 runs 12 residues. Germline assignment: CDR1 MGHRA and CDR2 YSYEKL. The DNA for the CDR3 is TGCGCCAGCAGCCAAGACGGGAACGAGCAGTACTTC. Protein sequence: CASSQDGNEQYF.

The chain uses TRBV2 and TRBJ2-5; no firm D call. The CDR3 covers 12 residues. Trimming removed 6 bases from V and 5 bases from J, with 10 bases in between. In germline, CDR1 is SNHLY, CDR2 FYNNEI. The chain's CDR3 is CASRPLRETQYF. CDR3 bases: TGTGCCAGCAGACCCTTGAGGGAGACCCAGTACTTC.

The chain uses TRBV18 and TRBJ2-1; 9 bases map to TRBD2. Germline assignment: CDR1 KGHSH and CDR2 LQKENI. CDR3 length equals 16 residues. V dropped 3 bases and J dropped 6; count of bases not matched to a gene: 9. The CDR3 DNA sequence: TGTGCCAGCTCACCCCGGGTAGCGGGAGAATCCAATGAGCAGTTCTTC. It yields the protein CASSPRVAGESNEQFF.